The clone carrying this T cell receptor beta chain was recorded at least ten times. This sample was taken from a study of T cells in Graves' hyperthyroidism and ophthalmopathy. Study as a whole: Peripheral blood was secured at the point of initial diagnosis, before any treatment.

TCR beta CDR3 region amplification was performed from RNA transcripts. The HTBI set primed first-round TCR CDR3 RT-PCR. From the multiplex PCR reads, TCRdb called clonotypes with MiXCR, one entry per CDR3 protein. The sample includes some 250,000 distinct CDR3 sequences, more than 12% of them seen just once. In germline, CDR1 is SGHAT, CDR2 FQNNGV. The CDR3 contains 17 residues. With V trimmed by 4 bases and J by 5 bases, 9 bases remained unmatched. This TCR was recovered from a woman in her forties with Graves' hyperthyroidism that later progressed to Graves' ophthalmopathy. This chain links TRBV11-2 with TRBJ2-7, with 15 bases matching TRBD2. Input material: blood. The CDR3 region has the DNA TGTGCCAGCAGCTCAGGGGGACTAGCGGGAGGAGGCAACGAGCAGTACTTC. Its translation: CASSSGGLAGGGNEQYF.